This entry is about one T cell receptor beta chain. Using a J-beta primer mix together with a sample-barcoded 5' primer, a second PCR was run for roughly 6 to 11 cycles. TCRdb reprocessed the 5' RACE reads via MiXCR and lists one record per CDR3 protein. The table lists over 1,300,000 distinct CDR3 sequences, 55% to 75% of them singletons. This sample stems from a study of blood T cells in healthy people across ages. Looked up from germline, CDR1 is DFQATT and CDR2 is SNEGSKA (reference sequence). V lost 0 bases and J lost 4; bases outside the gene matches: 5. The CDR3 contains 15 residues. What was sequenced was blood. The receptor was derived from a man younger than 35 in good health. This chain joins TRBV20-1 and TRBJ2-5, with 10 positions matching TRBD1. For the CDR3, the DNA is TGCAGTGCTAGAGAAATGGGACAGGGGCGAGAGACCCAGTACTTC. Its protein is CSAREMGQGRETQYF.